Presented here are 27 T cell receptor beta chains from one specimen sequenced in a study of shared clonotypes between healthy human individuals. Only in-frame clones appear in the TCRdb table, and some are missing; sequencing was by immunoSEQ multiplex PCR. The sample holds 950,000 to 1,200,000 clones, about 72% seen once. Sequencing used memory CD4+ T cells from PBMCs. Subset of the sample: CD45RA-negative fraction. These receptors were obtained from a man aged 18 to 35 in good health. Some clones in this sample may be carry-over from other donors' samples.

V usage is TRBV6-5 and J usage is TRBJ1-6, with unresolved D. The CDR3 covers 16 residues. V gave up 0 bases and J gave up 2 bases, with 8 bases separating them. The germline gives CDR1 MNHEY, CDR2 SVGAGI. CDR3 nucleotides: TGTGCCAGCAGTTACTCCCGGAGTACCTATAATTCACCCCTCCACTTT. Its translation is CASSYSRSTYNSPLHF.

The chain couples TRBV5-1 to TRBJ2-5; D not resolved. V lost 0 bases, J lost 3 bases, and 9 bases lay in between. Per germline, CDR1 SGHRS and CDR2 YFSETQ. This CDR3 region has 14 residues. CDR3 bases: TGCGCCAGCAGCTTGGATACCGGAGAAGAGACCCAGTACTTC. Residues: CASSLDTGEETQYF.

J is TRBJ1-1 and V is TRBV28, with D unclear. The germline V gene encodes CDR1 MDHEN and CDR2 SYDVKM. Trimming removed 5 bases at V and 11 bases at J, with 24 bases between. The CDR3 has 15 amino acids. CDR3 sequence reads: CASSLPLGGRIEAFF. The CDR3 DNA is TGTGCCAGCAGTCTCCCCCTCGGCGGCCGGATCGAGGCTTTCTTT. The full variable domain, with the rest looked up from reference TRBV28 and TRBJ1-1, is DVKVTQSSRYLVKRTGEKVFLECVQDMDHENMFWYRQDPGLGLRLIYFSYDVKMKEKGDIPEGYSVSREKKERFSLILESASTNQTSMYLCASSLPLGGRIEAFFGQGTRLTVV.

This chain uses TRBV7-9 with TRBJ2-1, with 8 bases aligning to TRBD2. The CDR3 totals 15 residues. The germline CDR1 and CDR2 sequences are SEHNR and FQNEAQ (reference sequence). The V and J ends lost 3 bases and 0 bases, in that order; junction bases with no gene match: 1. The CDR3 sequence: CASSFTSGSYNEQFF. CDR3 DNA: TGTGCCAGCAGCTTCACTAGCGGCTCCTACAATGAGCAGTTCTTC.

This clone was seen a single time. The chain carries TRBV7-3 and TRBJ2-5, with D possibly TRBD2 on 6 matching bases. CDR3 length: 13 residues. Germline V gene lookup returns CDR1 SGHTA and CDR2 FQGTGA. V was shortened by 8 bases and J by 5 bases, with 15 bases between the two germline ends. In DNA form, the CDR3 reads TGTGCCAGCTCACGGGGGTCTCGGGAGACCCAGTACTTC. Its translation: CASSRGSRETQYF.

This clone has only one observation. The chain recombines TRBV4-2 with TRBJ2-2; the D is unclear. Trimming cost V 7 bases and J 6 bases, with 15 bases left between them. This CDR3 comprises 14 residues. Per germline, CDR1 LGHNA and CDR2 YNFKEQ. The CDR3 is CASTTRNLPGELFF. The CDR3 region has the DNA TGTGCCAGCACCACAAGGAATCTACCCGGGGAGCTGTTTTTT.

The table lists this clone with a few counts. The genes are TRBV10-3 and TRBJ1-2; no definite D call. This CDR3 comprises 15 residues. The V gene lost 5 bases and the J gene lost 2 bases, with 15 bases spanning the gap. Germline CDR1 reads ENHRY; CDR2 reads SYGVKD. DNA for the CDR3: TGTGCCATCAGTCTTGGAGGCCTGACCAACTATGGCTACACCTTC. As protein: CAISLGGLTNYGYTF.

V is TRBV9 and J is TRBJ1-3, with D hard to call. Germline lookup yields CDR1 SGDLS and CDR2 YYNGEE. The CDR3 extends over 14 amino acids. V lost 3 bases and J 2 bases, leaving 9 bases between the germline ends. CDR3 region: CASSGAGPGNTIYF. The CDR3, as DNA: TGTGCCAGCAGCGGAGCAGGCCCTGGAAACACCATATATTTT.

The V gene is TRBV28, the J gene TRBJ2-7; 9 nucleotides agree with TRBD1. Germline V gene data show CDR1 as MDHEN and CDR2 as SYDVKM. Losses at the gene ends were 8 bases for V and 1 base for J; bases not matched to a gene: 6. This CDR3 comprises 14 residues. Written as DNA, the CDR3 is TGTGCCAGCGGTAGGACAGGGGATTCCTACGAGCAGTACTTC. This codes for CASGRTGDSYEQYF.

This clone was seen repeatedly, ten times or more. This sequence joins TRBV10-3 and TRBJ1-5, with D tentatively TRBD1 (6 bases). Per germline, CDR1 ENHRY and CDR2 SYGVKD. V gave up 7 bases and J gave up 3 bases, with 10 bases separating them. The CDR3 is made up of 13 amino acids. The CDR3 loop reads CAINWDTNQPQHF. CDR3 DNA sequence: TGTGCCATCAATTGGGACACCAATCAGCCCCAGCATTTT.

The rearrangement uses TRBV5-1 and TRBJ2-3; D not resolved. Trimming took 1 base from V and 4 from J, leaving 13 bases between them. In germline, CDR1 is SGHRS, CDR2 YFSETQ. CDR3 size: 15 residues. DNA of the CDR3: TGCGCCAGCAGCTTGCCCTCCGGTGGAGCAGATACGCAGTATTTT. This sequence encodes CASSLPSGGADTQYF.

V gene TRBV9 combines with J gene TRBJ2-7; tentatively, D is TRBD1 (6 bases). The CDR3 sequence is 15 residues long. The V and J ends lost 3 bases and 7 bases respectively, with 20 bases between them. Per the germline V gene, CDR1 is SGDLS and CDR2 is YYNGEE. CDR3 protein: CASSATPSGGGEQYF. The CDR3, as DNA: TGTGCCAGCAGCGCTACCCCTAGTGGGGGCGGAGAGCAGTACTTC.

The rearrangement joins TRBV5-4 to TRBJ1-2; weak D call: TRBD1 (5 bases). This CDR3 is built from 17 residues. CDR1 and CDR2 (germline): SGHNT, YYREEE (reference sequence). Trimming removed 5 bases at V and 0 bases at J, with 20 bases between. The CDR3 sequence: CASSSYSGSQTNYGYTF. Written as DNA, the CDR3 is TGTGCCAGCAGTTCCTACTCAGGGAGCCAAACTAACTATGGCTACACCTTC.

CDR3 sequence (DNA): TGTGCCAGCGGCTCGGGGCCCTATGGCTACACCTTC. Translated, it gives CASGSGPYGYTF. This sequence joins TRBV2 and TRBJ1-2, with D perhaps TRBD1 (5 bases). Germline assignment: CDR1 SNHLY and CDR2 FYNNEI. The V end was cut by 8 bases, the J end by 4 bases, with 11 bases between. The CDR3 is 12 amino acids.

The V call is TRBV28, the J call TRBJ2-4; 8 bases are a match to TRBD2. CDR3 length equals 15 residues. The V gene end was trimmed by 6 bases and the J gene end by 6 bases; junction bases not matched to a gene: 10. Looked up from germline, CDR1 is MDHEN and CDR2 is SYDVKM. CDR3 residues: CASSQTSGGVNIQYF. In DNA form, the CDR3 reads TGTGCCAGCAGCCAAACTAGCGGAGGGGTAAACATTCAGTACTTC.

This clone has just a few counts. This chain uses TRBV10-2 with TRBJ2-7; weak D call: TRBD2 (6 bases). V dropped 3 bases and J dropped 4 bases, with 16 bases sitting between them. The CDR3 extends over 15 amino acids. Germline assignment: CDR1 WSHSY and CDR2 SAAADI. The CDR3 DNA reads TGCGCCAGCAGTGATGAGGGAATGGGGAGGTACGAGCAGTACTTC. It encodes CASSDEGMGRYEQYF.

The CDR3: CASRMDRGLNEKLFF. CDR3 bases: TGTGCCAGCAGGATGGACAGGGGGTTAAATGAAAAACTGTTTTTT. This chain connects TRBV21-1 to TRBJ1-4; the table's TRBD1 call for D was not verified on the DNA. TRBV21-1 is labeled a pseudogene. CDR3 length: 15 residues.

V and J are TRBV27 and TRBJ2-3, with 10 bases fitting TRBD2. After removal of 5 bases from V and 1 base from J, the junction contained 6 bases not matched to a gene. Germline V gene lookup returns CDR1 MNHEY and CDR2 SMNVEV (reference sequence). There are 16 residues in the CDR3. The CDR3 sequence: CASSTPSGGGTDTQYF. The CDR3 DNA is TGTGCCAGCAGTACGCCTAGCGGGGGAGGCACAGATACGCAGTATTTT.

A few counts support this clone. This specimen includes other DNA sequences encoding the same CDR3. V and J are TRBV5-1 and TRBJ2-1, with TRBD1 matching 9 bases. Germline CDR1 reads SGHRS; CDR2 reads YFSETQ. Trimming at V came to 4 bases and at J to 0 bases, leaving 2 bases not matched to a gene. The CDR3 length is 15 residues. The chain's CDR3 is CASSRQGGSYNEQFF. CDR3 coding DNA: TGCGCCAGCAGCCGACAGGGGGGCTCCTACAATGAGCAGTTCTTC. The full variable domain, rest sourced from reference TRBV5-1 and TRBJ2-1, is KAGVTQTPRYLIKTRGQQVTLSCSPISGHRSVSWYQQTPGQGLQFLFEYFSETQRNKGNFPGRFSGRQFSNSRSEMNVSTLELGDSALYLCASSRQGGSYNEQFFGPGTRLTVL.

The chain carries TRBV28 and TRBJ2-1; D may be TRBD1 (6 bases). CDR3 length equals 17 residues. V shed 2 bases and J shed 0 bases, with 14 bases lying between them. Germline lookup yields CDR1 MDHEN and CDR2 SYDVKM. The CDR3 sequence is CASSLRQAKSSYNEQFF. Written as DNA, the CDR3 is TGTGCCAGCAGTTTACGACAGGCGAAGAGCTCCTACAATGAGCAGTTCTTC. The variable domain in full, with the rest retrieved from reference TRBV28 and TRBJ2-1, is DVKVTQSSRYLVKRTGEKVFLECVQDMDHENMFWYRQDPGLGLRLIYFSYDVKMKEKGDIPEGYSVSREKKERFSLILESASTNQTSMYLCASSLRQAKSSYNEQFFGPGTRLTVL.

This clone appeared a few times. This CDR3 reads CASSRSGGFNTEAFF. CDR3 sequence (DNA): TGTGCCAGCAGTCGATCGGGAGGTTTTAACACTGAAGCTTTCTTT. The genes are TRBV6-1 and TRBJ1-1; D not certain. Trimming took 5 bases from V and 2 from J, leaving 15 bases between them. Germline V lookup: CDR1 MNHNS, CDR2 SASEGT. The CDR3 length is 15 residues.

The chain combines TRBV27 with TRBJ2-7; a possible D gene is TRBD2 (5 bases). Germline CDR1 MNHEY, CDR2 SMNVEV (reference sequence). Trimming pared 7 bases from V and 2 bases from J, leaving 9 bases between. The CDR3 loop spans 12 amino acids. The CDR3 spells CASTSSAYEQYF. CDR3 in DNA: TGTGCCAGCACTAGTAGCGCCTACGAGCAGTACTTC.

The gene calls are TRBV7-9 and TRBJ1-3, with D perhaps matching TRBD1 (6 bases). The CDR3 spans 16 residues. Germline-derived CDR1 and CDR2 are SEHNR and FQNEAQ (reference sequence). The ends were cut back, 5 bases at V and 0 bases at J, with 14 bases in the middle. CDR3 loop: CASSLGGPSSGNTIYF. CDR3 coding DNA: TGTGCCAGCAGCCTGGGGGGCCCGAGCTCTGGAAACACCATATATTTT. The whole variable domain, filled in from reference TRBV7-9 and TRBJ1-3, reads DTGVSQNPRHKITKRGQNVTFRCDPISEHNRLYWYRQTLGQGPEFLTYFQNEAQLEKSRLLSDRFSAERPKGSFSTLEIQRTEQGDSAMYLCASSLGGPSSGNTIYFGEGSWLTVV.

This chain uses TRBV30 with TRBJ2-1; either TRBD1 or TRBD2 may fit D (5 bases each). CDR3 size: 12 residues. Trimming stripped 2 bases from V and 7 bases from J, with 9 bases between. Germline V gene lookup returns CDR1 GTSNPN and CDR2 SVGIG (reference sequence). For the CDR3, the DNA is TGTGCCTGGAGTTCCGGGACGAATGAGCAGTTCTTC. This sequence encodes CAWSSGTNEQFF. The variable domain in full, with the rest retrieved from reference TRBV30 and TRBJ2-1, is SQTIHQWPATLVQPVGSPLSLECTVEGTSNPNLYWYRQAAGRGLQLLFYSVGIGQISSEVPQNLSASRPQDRQFILSSKKLLLSDSGFYLCAWSSGTNEQFFGPGTRLTVL.

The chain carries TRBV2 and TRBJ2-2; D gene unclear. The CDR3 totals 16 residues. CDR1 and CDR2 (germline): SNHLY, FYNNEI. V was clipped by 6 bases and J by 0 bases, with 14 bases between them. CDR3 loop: CASSVQGTPNTGELFF. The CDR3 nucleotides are TGTGCCAGCAGCGTACAAGGCACCCCGAACACCGGGGAGCTGTTTTTT.

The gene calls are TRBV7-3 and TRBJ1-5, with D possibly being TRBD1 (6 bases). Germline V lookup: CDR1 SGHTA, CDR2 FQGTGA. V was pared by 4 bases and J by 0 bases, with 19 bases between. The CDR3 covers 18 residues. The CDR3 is CASSSRDKATDSNQPQHF. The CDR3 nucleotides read TGTGCCAGCAGCTCCCGGGACAAAGCAACCGATAGCAATCAGCCCCAGCATTTT.

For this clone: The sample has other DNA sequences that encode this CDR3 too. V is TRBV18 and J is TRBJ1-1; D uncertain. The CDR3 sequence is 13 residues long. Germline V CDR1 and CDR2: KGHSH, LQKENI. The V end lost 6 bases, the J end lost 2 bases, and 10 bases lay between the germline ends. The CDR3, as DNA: TGTGCCAGCTCGCCGCTTTCTAACACTGAAGCTTTCTTT. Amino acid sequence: CASSPLSNTEAFF.